This note documents a single T cell receptor (beta chain) sequence. The antigen remains undetermined. The sample comes from a study of T cells in localized non-small cell lung cancer. Study results and caveats: There was higher T cell clonality in uninvolved adjacent lung than in tumor, and it was highest there. Density of T cells in blood, when higher, went with longer overall survival. Sequencing covered just one tumor region, so heterogeneity cannot be ruled out.

Repertoires were generated with immunoSEQ multiplex PCR, while TCRdb's copy carries only in-frame clones and drops some. This sample has roughly 35,000 clones, with 92% found just once. Sequences were derived from peripheral blood, sampled before any cancer treatment. The TCR comes from a female donor over 55 with stage I lung adenocarcinoma.

CDR3 sequence: CASSFGRPDSPLHF. For the CDR3, the DNA is TGTGCCAGCAGCTTCGGACGGCCGGATTCACCCCTCCACTTT. This sequence joins TRBV7-2 and TRBJ1-6; D unresolved. The CDR3 is 14 residues long. Trimming pared 3 bases from V and 8 bases from J, leaving 11 bases between. Germline CDR1 reads SGHTA; CDR2 reads FQGNSA.